This T cell receptor beta chain is from a study of CD8 T cells in ankylosing spondylitis (dated by TCRdb to the late 2010s). At the level of the whole study: T cell receptor beta repertoires were profiled in healthy donors and ankylosing spondylitis patients so that disease-linked TCR variants could be found. The full study cohort was made up of 20 to 25 ankylosing spondylitis patients and more than 90 healthy donors. Peripheral blood samples were taken, and synovial fluid was additionally collected from ankylosing spondylitis patients.

The sequencing machine was an Illumina HiSeq 2500. TCR beta libraries were prepared by quantitative 5'-RACE with molecular barcodes. Turning to the authors' computational methods: Disease-linked TCR variants were identified with a new computational method built on a probabilistic model of VDJ rearrangement. The public reads were reprocessed in TCRdb via fastp at Q25 and MiXCR, keeping in-frame beta chains. Rows are unified per CDR3 protein, each entry keeping the most common DNA and genes. Here the V and J calls rest on TCRdb's processing, not on the authors' analysis. This sample gives some 200,000 distinct CDR3 sequences in total; roughly 18% of them show up just once. The top ten constitute around 4.1% of the sample. As for this clonotype: Its antigen is currently not known. No qualities accompany the bases; no much larger clone lies one base away.

CDR1 and CDR2 (SGHVS, FNYEAQ) derive from the germline V gene. From its cysteine to its phenylalanine, the CDR3 spans 13 amino acids. Only the CDR3 region is kept as DNA, spanning 39 bases read in frame from base 1. At the junction V is shortened by 6 bases and J by 1 base, with 10 bases in between. Results and caveats for the whole study, not just this receptor: The disease-linked clones showed a CD8+ phenotype and occurred at relatively low frequencies in peripheral blood. The disease-linked clones were reported as significantly enriched in matched synovial fluid samples from ankylosing spondylitis patients. Some TCR beta motif variants had previously been reported in synovial fluid and blood of reactive arthritis patients, which suggested common disease-initiation mechanisms. Blood from ankylosing spondylitis patients appeared to be characterized by a TCR beta motif composed of under 10 highly homologous amino acid variants.

The sequence came from a male donor between 5 and 35 years old with ankylosing spondylitis or in good health (not recorded which). Donor details come from another sample of the same person, matched by shared clones. Rearrangement joined TRBV7-6 to TRBJ2-7; the D segment cannot be called with confidence. Material: blood, either unsorted or a sorted T cell fraction (not recorded which). The CDR3 reads CASRQSDSYEQYF. The sequenced DNA: TGTGCCAGCAGGCAATCAGATTCCTACGAGCAGTACTTC.